The 5 T cell receptor beta chains listed next were all sequenced from one sample in a study of blood T cell repertoires in COVID-19. Assay used: immunoSEQ multiplex PCR; TCRdb lists only in-frame clones, some missing. This table has 40,000 to 50,000 clones, around nine tenths appearing once. Specimen: peripheral blood. These receptors came from a human donor in a cohort sampled during active COVID-19.

The chain is built from TRBV10-3 and TRBJ1-3; the match to TRBD1 covers 9 bases. Germline loops: CDR1 ENHRY, CDR2 SYGVKD. V trimming: 5 bases; J trimming: 2 bases; junction bases outside the gene matches: 7. The CDR3 is 16 residues long. The CDR3 region has the DNA TGTGCCATCAGTCCCGGACAGGGGAAGGCTGGAAACACCATATATTTT. Protein product: CAISPGQGKAGNTIYF.

The J gene is TRBJ1-2, the V gene TRBV3-1 (or the pseudogene TRBV3-2); 9 bases agree with TRBD1. From germline, CDR1 is LGHDT and CDR2 YNNKEL (reference sequence). With V trimmed by 1 base and J by 4 bases, 7 bases remained unmatched. The CDR3 sequence is 16 residues long. CDR3 region: CASSQVTGGEGYGYTF. DNA for the CDR3: TGTGCCAGCAGCCAAGTTACAGGGGGCGAGGGCTATGGCTACACCTTC.

This chain links TRBV5-4 with TRBJ1-3; 8 bases match TRBD1. Germline trimming cut 4 bases from V and 7 bases from J; bases unmatched to any gene: 7. CDR1 SGHNT and CDR2 YYREEE come from the germline V gene (reference sequence). This CDR3 region has 14 residues. CDR3 bases: TGTGCCAGCAGCCCAAGCAGGGGGCAGAACACCATATATTTT. It specifies CASSPSRGQNTIYF.

The rearrangement links TRBV3-1 (or the pseudogene TRBV3-2) to TRBJ2-7; 13 bases align to TRBD2. Per the germline V gene, CDR1 is LGHDT and CDR2 is YNNKEL (reference sequence). J was trimmed by 1 base and V by 4 bases; bases with no gene match: 10. CDR3 length equals 18 residues. The DNA for the CDR3 is TGTGCCAGCAGCCCGGAACTAGCGGGAGGGAAAGGGTCCTACGAGCAGTACTTC. Translated: CASSPELAGGKGSYEQYF.

V usage is TRBV6-6 and J usage is TRBJ2-2, with D maybe TRBD1 (6 bases). The CDR3 consists of 15 residues. Trimming removed 5 bases at V and 7 bases at J, with 17 bases between. Germline V lookup: CDR1 MNHNY, CDR2 SVGAGI (reference sequence). The CDR3 reads CASSRISRGNGELFF. The CDR3 nucleotides are TGTGCCAGCAGTCGTATCTCCAGGGGAAACGGGGAGCTGTTTTTT.